The sequence of this TCR beta chain was determined in a study of molecular identifiers for immune sequencing clone quantification. This clonotype was counted a few times. TCRdb recomputed calls from the PCR reads with MiXCR, one row per CDR3 protein. The sample records about half a million distinct CDR3 sequences, over 20% being singletons. The source material was naive CD8+ T cells from blood, with Jurkat cell RNA spiked in. Specified subset: FACS-sorted CD8+CD4-CCR7+CD45RA+ naive T cells. The sequence was obtained from a human donor in good health. Some libraries in this study had Jurkat cell RNA spiked in.

In DNA, the CDR3 is TGTGCCAGCAGTGTCCGGGACTCCATATGGACCGGGGAGCTGTTTTTT. It yields the protein CASSVRDSIWTGELFF. J is TRBJ2-2 and V is TRBV6-2 or TRBV6-3, with a weak D call TRBD2 (6 bases). The V gene's germline CDR1 is MNHEY and CDR2 SVGEGT. This CDR3 region has 16 residues. V shed 5 bases and J shed 5 bases, with 18 bases lying between them.